The 4 T cell receptor beta chains reported below all come from one sample, sequenced in a study of blood T cell repertoires in COVID-19. TCRdb's table, derived via immunoSEQ multiplex PCR, lists solely in-frame clones and lacks some. The sample shows 200,000 to 300,000 clones, about 80% of them seen only once. The sample comprised peripheral blood. These receptors all come from a man aged 25 to 40 who had recovered from COVID-19.

The chain recombines TRBV5-4 with TRBJ2-1, with D unclear. The CDR3 contains 15 residues. V lost 4 bases and J lost 4, with 15 bases in between. Germline lookup yields CDR1 SGHNT and CDR2 YYREEE (reference sequence). The CDR3 sequence is CASSHTETFYNEQFF. The CDR3 DNA is TGTGCCAGCAGCCACACCGAAACATTTTACAATGAGCAGTTCTTC.

The chain couples TRBV10-2 to TRBJ2-3; D gene unclear. The CDR3 covers 16 residues. The germline CDR1 and CDR2 sequences are WSHSY and SAAADI. V was shortened by 1 base and J by 0 bases, with 11 bases between the two germline ends. CDR3: CASSEFAVHSTDTQYF. The CDR3 DNA follows: TGCGCCAGCAGTGAGTTCGCAGTCCATAGCACAGATACGCAGTATTTT.

The chain carries TRBV5-4 and TRBJ2-7, with a possible D match to TRBD1 (5 bases). The germline CDR1 and CDR2 sequences are SGHNT and YYREEE (reference sequence). The CDR3 has 14 amino acids. V was clipped by 0 bases and J by 6 bases, with 13 bases between them. As DNA, the CDR3 is TGTGCCAGCAGCTTGGACCAGGGTCGGGTCGAGCAGTACTTC. Its protein is CASSLDQGRVEQYF.

The chain combines TRBV7-2 with TRBJ2-3; 8 bases agree with TRBD1. The CDR3 has 15 amino acids. The junction had 6 bases not matched to a gene; V was cut back by 5 bases and J by 2 bases. Germline V gives CDR1 SGHTA, CDR2 FQGNSA. The DNA for the CDR3 is TGTGCCAGCAGCCCGACAGGGGTCAACACAGATACGCAGTATTTT. Amino acids: CASSPTGVNTDTQYF. Full variable domain (missing parts from reference TRBV7-2 and TRBJ2-3): GAGVSQSPSNKVTEKGKDVELRCDPISGHTALYWYRQSLGQGLEFLIYFQGNSAPDKSGLPSDRFSAERTGGSVSTLTIQRTQQEDSAVYLCASSPTGVNTDTQYFGPGTRLTVL.